This TCR beta chain was retrieved from a study of T cell repertoires in cytomegalovirus infection. In the study overall: Evidence of both CMV infection and a matching HLA type came from public TCR beta signatures.

TCRdb used MiXCR to reprocess the reads, holding one entry per CDR3 protein. The sample has fewer than 250,000 distinct CDR3 sequences, roughly 22% seen once. The CDR3 sequence is 10 residues long. V was trimmed by 6 bases and J by 5 bases, leaving 7 bases between them. The germline CDR1 and CDR2 sequences are GTSNPN and SVGIG (reference sequence). Study conclusions and caveats: In two of eight donors, the top clonotype was HLA-C-restricted CMV-specific.

Note on this clonotype: The antigen remains unidentified.

The chain has TRBV30 and TRBJ1-2; D not certain. The sequenced material came from CD8+ T cells from PBMCs. This TCR derives from a human donor in good health (CMV status not recorded). Some clones in this sample may be carry-over from other donors' samples. The CDR3 coding sequence is TGTGCCTGTGAGACATATGGCTACACCTTC. Its translation is CACETYGYTF. Full variable domain (missing parts from reference TRBV30 and TRBJ1-2): SQTIHQWPATLVQPVGSPLSLECTVEGTSNPNLYWYRQAAGRGLQLLFYSVGIGQISSEVPQNLSASRPQDRQFILSSKKLLLSDSGFYLCACETYGYTFGSGTRLTVV.